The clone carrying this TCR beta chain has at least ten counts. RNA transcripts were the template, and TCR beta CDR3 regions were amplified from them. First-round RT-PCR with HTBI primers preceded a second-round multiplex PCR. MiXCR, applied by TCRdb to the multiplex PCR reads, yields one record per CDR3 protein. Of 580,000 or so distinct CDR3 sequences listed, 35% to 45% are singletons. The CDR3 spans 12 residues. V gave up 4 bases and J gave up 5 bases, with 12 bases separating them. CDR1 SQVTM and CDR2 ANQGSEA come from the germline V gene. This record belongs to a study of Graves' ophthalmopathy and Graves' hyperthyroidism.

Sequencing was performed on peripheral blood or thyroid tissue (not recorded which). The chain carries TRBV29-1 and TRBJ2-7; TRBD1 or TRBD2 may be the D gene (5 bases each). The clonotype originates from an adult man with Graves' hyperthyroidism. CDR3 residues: CSVAWGYDEQYF. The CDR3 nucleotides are TGCAGCGTTGCGTGGGGGTACGACGAGCAGTACTTC.